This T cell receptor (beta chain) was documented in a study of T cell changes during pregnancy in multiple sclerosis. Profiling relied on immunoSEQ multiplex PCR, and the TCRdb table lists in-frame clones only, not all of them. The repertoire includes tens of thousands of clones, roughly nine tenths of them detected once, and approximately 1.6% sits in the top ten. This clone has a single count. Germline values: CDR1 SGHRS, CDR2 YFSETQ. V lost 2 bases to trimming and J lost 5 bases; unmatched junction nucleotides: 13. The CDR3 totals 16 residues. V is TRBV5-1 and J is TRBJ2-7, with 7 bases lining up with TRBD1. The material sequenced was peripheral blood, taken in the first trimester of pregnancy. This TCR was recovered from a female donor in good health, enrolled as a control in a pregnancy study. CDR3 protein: CASSLRPTGILHEQYF. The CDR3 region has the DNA TGCGCCAGCAGCTTAAGACCGACAGGGATTCTCCACGAGCAGTACTTC.